What follows are 6 T cell receptor beta chains derived from one specimen sequenced in a study of Graves' ophthalmopathy and Graves' hyperthyroidism. Amplified TCR beta CDR3 regions were obtained using RNA transcripts as template. The library came from an HTBI-primed first-round RT-PCR and a second-round multiplex PCR. TCRdb analysed the multiplex PCR reads with MiXCR anew, one entry per CDR3 protein. The sample contains approximately 700,000 distinct CDR3 sequences, 35% to 50% of which appear only once. Specimen: peripheral blood. The receptor set was obtained from an adult man with Graves' ophthalmopathy.

This clonotype showed up just a few times. CDR3 sequence: CSAEGGRDTEAFF. CDR3 DNA: TGCAGTGCGGAGGGGGGCCGCGACACTGAAGCTTTCTTT. The V call is TRBV20-1, the J call TRBJ1-1, with TRBD1 as a possible D gene (6 bases). The V end was cut by 6 bases, the J end by 3 bases, with 14 bases between. The CDR3 totals 13 residues. Germline CDR1 is DFQATT and CDR2 is SNEGSKA (reference sequence).

The V call is TRBV5-6, the J call TRBJ2-5; 8 nucleotides align to TRBD2. Germline CDR1 and CDR2: SGHDT and YYEEEE. J was trimmed by 4 bases and V by 1 base; bases with no gene match: 3. The CDR3 has 14 amino acids. Here the CDR3 DNA reads TGTGCCAGCAGCTTGAGAACTAGCGGAGAGACCCAGTACTTC. It specifies CASSLRTSGETQYF.

The chain carries TRBV10-3 and TRBJ2-7, with 7 bases matching TRBD1. V lost 10 bases, J lost 7 bases, and 13 bases stayed unmatched. The CDR3 totals 13 residues. Germline values: CDR1 ENHRY, CDR2 SYGVKD. CDR3 coding DNA: TGTGCCAGCAACGACAGGGAAGACAATGAGCAGTACTTC. This codes for CASNDREDNEQYF.

A note on this clonotype: A much larger clone sits a single nucleotide away, making a read error possible. Since no conserved phenylalanine or tryptophan closes the CDR3, a read error is the likely cause. The chain links TRBV2 to TRBJ2-6; a possible D gene is TRBD1 (5 bases). V gave up 5 bases and J gave up 0 bases, with 8 bases separating them. The germline CDR1 and CDR2 sequences are SNHLY and FYNNEI. There are 15 residues in the CDR3. This chain's CDR3 is CASSSGISGANVLTS. The CDR3 DNA is TGTGCCAGCAGTTCAGGGATCTCTGGGGCCAACGTCCTGACTTCC.

The chain has TRBV29-1 and TRBJ2-7; the match to TRBD1 covers 11 bases. Trimming removed 4 bases from V and 3 bases from J; junction bases left unmatched: 5. The CDR3 covers 14 residues. Germline CDR1 is SQVTM and CDR2 is ANQGSEA. The CDR3 protein is CSVGHGTGGYEQYF. In DNA form, the CDR3 reads TGCAGCGTTGGGCACGGGACAGGGGGCTACGAGCAGTACTTC.

This clonotype came up a few times. The rearrangement links TRBV6-6 to TRBJ2-5, with D perhaps assigned TRBD1 or TRBD2 (6 bases each). Germline loops: CDR1 MNHNY, CDR2 SVGAGI (reference sequence). V was cut by 6 bases and J by 7 bases, with 15 bases left in between. The CDR3 consists of 13 residues. The CDR3 DNA sequence: TGTGCCAGCAGGAAGGGGGGTATTGCGACCCAGTACTTC. Translating gives CASRKGGIATQYF.